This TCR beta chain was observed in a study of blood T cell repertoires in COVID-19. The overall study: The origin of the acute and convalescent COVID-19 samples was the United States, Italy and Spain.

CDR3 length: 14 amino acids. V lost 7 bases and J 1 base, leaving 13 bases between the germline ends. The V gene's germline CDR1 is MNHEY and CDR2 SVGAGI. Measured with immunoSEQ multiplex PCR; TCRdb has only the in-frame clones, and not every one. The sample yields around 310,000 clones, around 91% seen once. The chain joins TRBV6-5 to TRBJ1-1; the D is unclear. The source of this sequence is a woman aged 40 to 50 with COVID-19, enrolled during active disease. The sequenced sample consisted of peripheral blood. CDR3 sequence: CASNPRGKNTEAFF. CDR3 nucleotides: TGTGCCAGCAACCCGCGAGGGAAGAACACTGAAGCTTTCTTT.